The 2 T cell receptor beta chains reported below all come from one sample, sequenced in a study of T cell clonotyping in hematopoietic cell transplantation. Time point noted: recipient sample about 28 days before transplant, after cytoreduction. Clones were sequenced by immunoSEQ multiplex PCR, and TCRdb holds only the in-frame ones, with some missing. The table lists over 9,500 clones, roughly 90% of them singletons. Sequences were derived from peripheral blood mononuclear cells, sampled before stem cell transplant. The source is a woman aged 40 to 49 with acute myeloid leukemia. Some clones in this sample may be carry-over from other donors' samples.

The chain employs TRBV14 and TRBJ1-1; a weak D match, TRBD1 (6 bases). CDR3 length: 15 amino acids. V was cut by 4 bases and J by 11 bases, with 23 bases left in between. Germline CDR1 is SGHDN and CDR2 is FVKESK. The CDR3 is CASSPNSRQVLRAFF. For the CDR3, the DNA is TGTGCCAGCAGCCCCAACTCCCGACAGGTCCTGAGGGCTTTCTTT.

The chain uses TRBV9 and TRBJ1-2; D gene uncertain. In germline, CDR1 is SGDLS, CDR2 YYNGEE. Trimming shortened V by 4 bases and J by 4 bases, and 14 bases separated the two germline ends. The CDR3 is 14 amino acids. Here the CDR3 DNA reads TGTGCCAGCAGCCAAAGGGCCTTGTTCTATGGCTACACCTTC. It yields the protein CASSQRALFYGYTF.